These T cell receptor beta chains were read from a single sample in a study of Ad26.COV2.S vaccination and SARS-CoV-2 variants. Method: immunoSEQ multiplex PCR; TCRdb's copy keeps in-frame clones and lacks some. Of a few hundred thousand clones in the sample, roughly 90% were seen once. Here the sequenced sample was peripheral blood, taken in a trial of Ad26.COV2.S vaccine versus placebo. The receptors originated from a person between 18 and 65 years old who received the Ad26.COV2.S COVID-19 vaccine or a placebo. The CDR3 runs from the conserved cysteine through the conserved F or W. D genes are given only for firm matches. Clone size is shown for a subset of rows, as once, few, many or a class of expanded clone.

CDR3nt	CDR3aa	d_gene	abundance	v_gene	j_gene
TGTGCCAGTAGTACGGGCTCGCCGAACACCATATATTTT	CASSTGSPNTIYF	-	-	TRBV19	TRBJ1-3
TGTGCCAGTAGTGTCCGGGCGGGGGCAGATCAGCCCCAGCATTTT	CASSVRAGADQPQHF	-	once	TRBV19	TRBJ1-5
TGTGCCAGCAGCTTACCAAGTGCCGTAAGGGTAAACTATGGCTACACCTTC	CASSLPSAVRVNYGYTF	-	-	TRBV7-9	TRBJ1-2
TGTGCCAGCAGCTTCGGGGGTTCCCTCCTCGTCTCTGGAAACACCATATATTTT	CASSFGGSLLVSGNTIYF	-	few	TRBV5-6	TRBJ1-3
TGCGCCAGCACCCCCACTCTAGCGGGAGTAGGTAATGAGCAGTTCTTC	CASTPTLAGVGNEQFF	TRBD2	-	TRBV5-1	TRBJ2-1
TGTGCCAGCAGTTACTTATCCAACTATGGCTACACCTTC	CASSYLSNYGYTF	-	-	TRBV6-5	TRBJ1-2
TGTGCCAGCAGTTCCCTTGATAGAGGTCAAGAGACCCAGTACTTC	CASSSLDRGQETQYF	-	once	TRBV6-2/TRBV6-3	TRBJ2-5
TGTGCCAGCAGTTACTCGATGAATAGGGGAGTCACTGAAGCTTTCTTT	CASSYSMNRGVTEAFF	-	-	TRBV6-2/TRBV6-3	TRBJ1-1
TGCAGTGGGACCAGGAACACTGAAGCTTTCTTT	CSGTRNTEAFF	-	few	TRBV20-1	TRBJ1-1
TGTGCCAGCAGCTTGGAGTCTTATGACGAGCAGTACTTC	CASSLESYDEQYF	-	-	TRBV5-6	TRBJ2-7
TGTGCCAGCAGCAACCGGACTAGCGGGAGGGAGACCCAGTACTTC	CASSNRTSGRETQYF	TRBD2	-	TRBV11-2	TRBJ2-5
TGCCCCGCGCCGGAGAACACTGAAGCTTTCTTT	CPAPENTEAFF	-	-	TRBV27	TRBJ1-1
TGTGCCAGCAGCCAAGTCAGGGAAGGCTACACCTTC	CASSQVREGYTF	-	-	TRBV3-1/TRBV3-2	TRBJ1-2
TGTGCCAGCAGCTTTTTAGGGACTAGCAATCAGCCCCAGCATTTT	CASSFLGTSNQPQHF	-	-	TRBV5-5	TRBJ1-5
TGTGCCAACTCATTAACCGCGAAAGAGACCCAGTACTTC	CANSLTAKETQYF	-	-	TRBV10-3	TRBJ2-5
TGTGCCAGCAGCTTAGCGCGAGGGGTTAATGAAAAACTGTTTTTT	CASSLARGVNEKLFF	-	-	TRBV7-2	TRBJ1-4
TGTGCCAGTATGGGCAGGGGGCGTCACGAGCAGTACTTC	CASMGRGRHEQYF	TRBD1	-	TRBV19	TRBJ2-7
TGTGCCAGCAGCGTAAATCAGGGCGCGCTGTCGGGGAACACTGAAGCTTTCTTT	CASSVNQGALSGNTEAFF	-	-	TRBV9	TRBJ1-1
TGTGCCAGCAGTTACTTTGGAAAGAGGGGCTATGGCTACACCTTC	CASSYFGKRGYGYTF	-	-	TRBV6-5	TRBJ1-2
TGTGCCAGCAGCTTAACCACGGTTAACGGGGGGAACCCGCCCCAGCATTTT	CASSLTTVNGGNPPQHF	-	-	TRBV7-3	TRBJ1-5
TGTGCCAGCAGTGAAGGTTATGGGACTGAAGCTTTCTTT	CASSEGYGTEAFF	-	-	TRBV6-1	TRBJ1-1
TGTGCCAGCAGTCCTGGTGTATGGGGTGAGATGGAGACCCAGTACTTC	CASSPGVWGEMETQYF	-	-	TRBV3-1/TRBV3-2	TRBJ2-5
TGCGCCAGCAGCTTGGGGACAGCAAACAATGAGCAGTTCTTC	CASSLGTANNEQFF	-	-	TRBV5-1	TRBJ2-1
TGTGCCAGCAGCACGCACGGGGCACCCTCTGGAAACACCATATATTTT	CASSTHGAPSGNTIYF	-	-	TRBV7-9	TRBJ1-3
TGCGCCAGCACCCAGGGGGACGATTCACCCCTCCACTTT	CASTQGDDSPLHF	TRBD1	once	TRBV5-1	TRBJ1-6
TGTGCCAGCTCACCGCCGCCCGGGCAGGGCGAAGCTTTCTTT	CASSPPPGQGEAFF	-	-	TRBV18	TRBJ1-1
TGCGCCAGCAGCCCGGATCACAGGGGAGGGGGCTATGGCTACACCTTC	CASSPDHRGGGYGYTF	TRBD1	once	TRBV4-3	TRBJ1-2
TGCGCCAGCAGCCTTGAGTTTCCGGGACTCGGTAACTATGGCTACACCTTC	CASSLEFPGLGNYGYTF	-	-	TRBV4-1	TRBJ1-2
TGTGCCAGCAGCGTTGGCAGCTACAATGAGCAGTTCTTC	CASSVGSYNEQFF	-	-	TRBV9	TRBJ2-1
TGTGCCAGCAGTTCCTTGACAGGGAGGCCTAACTATGGCTACACCTTC	CASSSLTGRPNYGYTF	TRBD1	-	TRBV6-5	TRBJ1-2
TGTGCCAGCAGCTACGGACAGCCAGGGACCCCCAACACTGAAGCTTTCTTT	CASSYGQPGTPNTEAFF	-	-	TRBV7-8	TRBJ1-1
TGTGCCAGCAGCTTAGCGGGCGCGGGGGGGCAGCAGTACTTC	CASSLAGAGGQQYF	TRBD2	-	TRBV7-2	TRBJ2-7
TGTGCCAGTTCCAGGGCCTTGTCCGACGGGGAGCTGTTTTTT	CASSRALSDGELFF	-	-	TRBV19	TRBJ2-2
TGCGCCAGCAGCTTGGGTGAGCTACGAGAGCAGTTCTTC	CASSLGELREQFF	-	few	TRBV5-1	TRBJ2-1
TGTGCCAGCAGTTTTGGGGGGGCTCCGGCCGGGGAGCTGTTTTTT	CASSFGGAPAGELFF	-	-	TRBV27	TRBJ2-2
TGTGCCAGTAGTATCTGGCCAGGCAGGCCTCAGCCCCAGCATTTT	CASSIWPGRPQPQHF	-	-	TRBV19	TRBJ1-5
TGCGCCAGCAGTGTGACAGCAAACACTGAAGCTTTCTTT	CASSVTANTEAFF	-	-	TRBV10-2	TRBJ1-1
TGCGCCAGCAGATACTACAGGTACACGACTGAAGCTTTCTTT	CASRYYRYTTEAFF	-	-	TRBV5-1	TRBJ1-1
TGTGCCAGCAGCTTATTTGGGGTCGACTACGAGCAGTACTTC	CASSLFGVDYEQYF	-	-	TRBV7-2	TRBJ2-7
TGTGCCAGCAGCTCACCTGGCCGGCAGGGAAACACTGAAGCTTTCTTT	CASSSPGRQGNTEAFF	-	-	TRBV11-2	TRBJ1-1
TGTGCCAGCAGCTTAGTAGGGGAGCTGTTTTTT	CASSLVGELFF	-	-	TRBV7-9	TRBJ2-2
TGCGCCAGCAGCGAGCAAGGCACTTGGGAGACCCAGTACTTC	CASSEQGTWETQYF	-	-	TRBV5-1	TRBJ2-5
TGTGCCAGCAGTGATCAGGGGGGAAACACTGAAGCTTTCTTT	CASSDQGGNTEAFF	TRBD1	-	TRBV2	TRBJ1-1
TGTGCCCTAGACAGGGGGACCACTGAAGCTTTCTTT	CALDRGTTEAFF	TRBD1	-	TRBV30	TRBJ1-1
TGCGCCAGCGGGACTCTCATGAACACCGGGGAGCTGTTTTTT	CASGTLMNTGELFF	-	-	TRBV5-1	TRBJ2-2
TGTGCCAGCAGCTTAGCTTTCGACCTAGCGGGAGGGCCGGTCCAAGAGACCCAGTACTTC	CASSLAFDLAGGPVQETQYF	TRBD2	few	TRBV11-3	TRBJ2-5
TGCGCCAGCAGCCAAGAAGGCATGAACACTGAAGCTTTCTTT	CASSQEGMNTEAFF	-	-	TRBV4-1	TRBJ1-1
TGTGCCAGCAAGGCGGACTACAATGAGCAGTTCTTC	CASKADYNEQFF	-	-	TRBV2	TRBJ2-1
TGTGCCAGTAGTACCCTACAGGGGGCGGCCTACAATGAGCAGTTCTTC	CASSTLQGAAYNEQFF	TRBD1	-	TRBV19	TRBJ2-1
TGTGCCACCAGCAGTTGGGGGGCCAGCAATCAGCCCCAGCATTTT	CATSSWGASNQPQHF	-	-	TRBV15	TRBJ1-5
TGTGCCAGCAGCTTAGCAGAGGGGACAGGGGGCAAGAGCACAGCCTATGGCTACACCTTC	CASSLAEGTGGKSTAYGYTF	TRBD1	once	TRBV7-6	TRBJ1-2
TGTGCCAGCAGCCTGGGGACAGTGAACACTGAAGCTTTCTTT	CASSLGTVNTEAFF	TRBD1	-	TRBV5-6	TRBJ1-1
TGTGCCAGTACCTTATCTGGGGCGACAGGGATTAATGAAAAACTGTTTTTT	CASTLSGATGINEKLFF	TRBD1	-	TRBV19	TRBJ1-4
TGCGCCAGCAGCCCTTTTTGGGGACAGGGGGCGAGTGAGAACACTGAAGCTTTCTTT	CASSPFWGQGASENTEAFF	TRBD1	-	TRBV4-3	TRBJ1-1
TGTGCCAGTAGTAGCCCAAGCGGGTCGGATACGCAGTATTTT	CASSSPSGSDTQYF	-	-	TRBV19	TRBJ2-3
TGCGCCAGCAGTGAGTTCGGTGGACAGGGCAACTATGGCTACACCTTC	CASSEFGGQGNYGYTF	TRBD1	-	TRBV10-2	TRBJ1-2
TGTGCCAGCACCCCCCTTGGCGGGGGGTATAATGAGCAGTTCTTC	CASTPLGGGYNEQFF	TRBD2	-	TRBV7-8	TRBJ2-1